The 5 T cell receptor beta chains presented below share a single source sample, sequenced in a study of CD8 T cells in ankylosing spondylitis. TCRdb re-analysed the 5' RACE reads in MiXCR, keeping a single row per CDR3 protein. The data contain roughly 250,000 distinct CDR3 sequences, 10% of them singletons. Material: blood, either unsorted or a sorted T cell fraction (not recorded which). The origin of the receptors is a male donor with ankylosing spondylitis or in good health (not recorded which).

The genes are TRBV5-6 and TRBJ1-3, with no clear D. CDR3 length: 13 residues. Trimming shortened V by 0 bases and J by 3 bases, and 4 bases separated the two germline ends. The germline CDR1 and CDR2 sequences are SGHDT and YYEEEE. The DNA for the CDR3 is TGTGCCAGCAGCTTGGCCGATGGAAACACCATATATTTT. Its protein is CASSLADGNTIYF.

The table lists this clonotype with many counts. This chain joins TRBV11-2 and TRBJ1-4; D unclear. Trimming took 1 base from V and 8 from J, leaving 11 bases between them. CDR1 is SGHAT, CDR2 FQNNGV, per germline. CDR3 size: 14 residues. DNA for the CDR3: TGTGCCAGCAGCTTAGTCATGAGTAGAGAAAAACTGTTTTTT. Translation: CASSLVMSREKLFF.

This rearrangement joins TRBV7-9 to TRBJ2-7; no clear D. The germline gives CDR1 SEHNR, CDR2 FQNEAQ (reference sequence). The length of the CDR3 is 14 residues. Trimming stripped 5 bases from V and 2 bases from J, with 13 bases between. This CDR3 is CASSPPDLPYEQYF. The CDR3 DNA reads TGTGCCAGCAGCCCCCCAGACTTGCCCTACGAGCAGTACTTC.

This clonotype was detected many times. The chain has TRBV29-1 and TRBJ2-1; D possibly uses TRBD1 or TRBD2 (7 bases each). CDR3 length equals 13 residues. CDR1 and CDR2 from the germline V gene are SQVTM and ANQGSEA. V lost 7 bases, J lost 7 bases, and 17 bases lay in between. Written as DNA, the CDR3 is TGCAGCGCGCGGACCAGGGGGGGAAATGAGCAGTTCTTC. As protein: CSARTRGGNEQFF.

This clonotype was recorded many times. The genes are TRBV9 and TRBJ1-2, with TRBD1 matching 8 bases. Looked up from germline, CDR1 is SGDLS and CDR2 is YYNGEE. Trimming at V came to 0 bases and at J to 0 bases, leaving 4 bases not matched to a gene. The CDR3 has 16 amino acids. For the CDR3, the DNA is TGTGCCAGCAGCGTAGTGGGACAGGCGACTAACTATGGCTACACCTTC. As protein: CASSVVGQATNYGYTF.